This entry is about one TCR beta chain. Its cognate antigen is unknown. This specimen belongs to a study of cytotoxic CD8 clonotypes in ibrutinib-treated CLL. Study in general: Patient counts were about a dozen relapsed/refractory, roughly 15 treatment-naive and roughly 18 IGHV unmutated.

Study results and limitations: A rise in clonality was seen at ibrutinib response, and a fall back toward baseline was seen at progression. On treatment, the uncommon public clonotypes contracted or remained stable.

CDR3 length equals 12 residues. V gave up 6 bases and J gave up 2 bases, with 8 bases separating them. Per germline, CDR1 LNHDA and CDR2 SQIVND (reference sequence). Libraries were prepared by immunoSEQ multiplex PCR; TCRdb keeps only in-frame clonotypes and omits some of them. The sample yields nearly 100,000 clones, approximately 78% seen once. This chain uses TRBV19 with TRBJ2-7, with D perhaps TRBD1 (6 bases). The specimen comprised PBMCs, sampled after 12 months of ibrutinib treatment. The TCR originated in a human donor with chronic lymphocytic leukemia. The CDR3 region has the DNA TGTGCCAGTAGCACAGGGACCTACGAGCAGTACTTC. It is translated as CASSTGTYEQYF.